Each of the 21 T cell receptor beta chains below was sequenced from the same sample in a study of T cell repertoires in cytomegalovirus infection. TCRdb processed the reads anew with MiXCR; each CDR3 protein has one entry. The top ten hold 40% to 45% of the sample, which has around 100,000 distinct CDR3 sequences, under 35% seen once. For these receptors, no antigen is known. The sample here was CD8+ T cells from cultured PBMCs, taken from culture after CMV antigen stimulation. These receptor sequences come from a human donor in good health (CMV status not recorded). Some clones in this sample may be carry-over from other donors' samples.

This chain uses TRBV19 with TRBJ2-1, with D perhaps matching TRBD2 (5 bases). The CDR3 spans 13 residues. Looked up from germline, CDR1 is LNHDA and CDR2 is SQIVND (reference sequence). The V gene lost 3 bases and the J gene lost 9 bases, with 12 bases spanning the gap. CDR3 loop: CASSIGLFSEQFF. CDR3 bases: TGTGCCAGTAGTATCGGACTCTTCAGTGAGCAGTTCTTC.

The gene calls are TRBV7-2 and TRBJ2-3, with 11 nucleotides matching TRBD2. Looked up from germline, CDR1 is SGHTA and CDR2 is FQGNSA. The CDR3 extends over 15 amino acids. V shed 3 bases, J shed 4 bases, and the junction held 3 bases outside the gene matches. CDR3 residues: CASSLISGGADTQYF. CDR3 coding DNA: TGTGCCAGCAGCTTGATTAGCGGGGGGGCAGATACGCAGTATTTT.

The chain employs TRBV7-6 and TRBJ2-5, with 9 bases that match TRBD2. The CDR3 loop spans 16 amino acids. Germline CDR1 reads SGHVS; CDR2 reads FNYEAQ. With 3 bases clipped from V and 7 bases from J, the junction kept 12 bases outside the gene matches. The CDR3 DNA is TGTGCCAGCAGCTTTAAAACGGCGGGGGGGCCTGGGACCCAGTACTTC. Its translation: CASSFKTAGGPGTQYF.

The rearrangement uses TRBV7-6 and TRBJ2-1, with TRBD1 matching over 9 bases. The CDR3 consists of 13 residues. With V trimmed by 8 bases and J by 9 bases, 8 bases remained unmatched. The V gene's germline CDR1 is SGHVS and CDR2 FNYEAQ. The CDR3 loop is CASSGTGRGEQFF. The CDR3 DNA is TGTGCCAGCTCTGGGACAGGGCGGGGTGAGCAGTTCTTC.

In its sample, this clonotype was seen a few times. The rearrangement joins TRBV7-9 to TRBJ2-2, with TRBD1 as a possible D gene (5 bases). V lost 5 bases to trimming and J lost 0 bases, with 10 bases between them. In germline, CDR1 is SEHNR, CDR2 FQNEAQ (reference sequence). The CDR3 length is 15 residues. The CDR3 DNA sequence: TGTGCCAGCAGCCCGCGGACATCGAACACCGGGGAGCTGTTTTTT. Its translation is CASSPRTSNTGELFF.

This chain joins TRBV7-9 and TRBJ2-6; D might be TRBD1 (5 bases). The CDR3 contains 19 residues. V shed 5 bases and J shed 0 bases, with 20 bases lying between them. Looked up from germline, CDR1 is SEHNR and CDR2 is FQNEAQ (reference sequence). CDR3 loop: CASSHRGDRPSSGANVLTF. CDR3 DNA sequence: TGTGCCAGCAGCCACCGAGGCGACAGACCGAGCTCTGGGGCCAACGTCCTGACTTTC.

The genes are TRBV28 and TRBJ2-3, with a possible D match to TRBD1 (6 bases). Trimming removed 1 base at V and 3 bases at J, with 17 bases between. The CDR3 spans 17 residues. Germline assignment: CDR1 MDHEN and CDR2 SYDVKM. Here the CDR3 DNA reads TGTGCCAGCAGTTTATCCGCCAGGGGAGTGTGGACAGATACGCAGTATTTT. Translation gives CASSLSARGVWTDTQYF.

This clonotype was seen many times. The chain has TRBV12-3 or TRBV12-4 and TRBJ2-3, with 12 bases aligning to TRBD2. The J segment lost 4 bases and the V segment lost 5 bases, leaving 7 bases of the junction unmatched. This CDR3 spans 16 amino acids. The DNA of the CDR3 is TGTGCCAGCAGTCGACCACTAGCGGGGGGTCCAGATACGCAGTATTTT. The encoded protein is CASSRPLAGGPDTQYF.

V usage is TRBV27 and J usage is TRBJ2-1; TRBD2 agrees at 12 bases. V gave up 3 bases and J gave up 4 bases; unmatched junction bases: 4. The CDR3 extends over 16 amino acids. Germline-derived CDR1 and CDR2 are MNHEY and SMNVEV (reference sequence). The CDR3 bases are TGTGCCAGCAGTTTCAGGCTAGCGGGGGGGTACAATGAGCAGTTCTTC. As protein: CASSFRLAGGYNEQFF.

V usage is TRBV4-3 and J usage is TRBJ2-1, with D possibly being TRBD1 (5 bases). This CDR3 contains 14 residues. From germline, CDR1 is LGHNA and CDR2 YSLEER. The V end lost 4 bases, the J end lost 8 bases, and 15 bases lay between the germline ends. The CDR3 sequence is CASSPEKGVDEQFF. The CDR3 DNA sequence: TGCGCCAGCAGCCCAGAGAAAGGGGTCGATGAGCAGTTCTTC.

This clonotype appeared a single time. This chain connects TRBV6-6 to TRBJ1-5; D is undetermined. With 2 bases removed from V and 7 bases from J, the gap between germline ends came to 18 bases. The length of the CDR3 is 16 residues. Germline V gene data show CDR1 as MNHNY and CDR2 as SVGAGI (reference sequence). The CDR3 DNA reads as TGTGCCAGCAGTTACGGAGCAGGACTCATTGGGCAGCCCCAGCATTTT. This gives the protein CASSYGAGLIGQPQHF.

The sample holds a few counts of this clonotype. The V and J genes are TRBV11-2 and TRBJ2-7; 9 nucleotides align to TRBD1. With V trimmed by 5 bases and J by 4 bases, 6 bases remained unmatched. The germline gives CDR1 SGHAT, CDR2 FQNNGV. The CDR3 length is 14 residues. The CDR3 region has the DNA TGTGCCAGCAGCCTAATACAGGGGGCGTACGAGCAGTACTTC. This sequence encodes CASSLIQGAYEQYF.

The genes are TRBV29-1 and TRBJ2-6, with 9 bases matching TRBD1. After removal of 3 bases from V and 4 bases from J, the junction contained 7 bases not matched to a gene. Germline CDR1 SQVTM, CDR2 ANQGSEA. CDR3 size: 16 residues. The CDR3 DNA sequence: TGCAGCGTTGAGGGACAGGGTACGGGCGGGGCCAACGTCCTGACTTTC. This translates into CSVEGQGTGGANVLTF.

This chain joins TRBV4-1 and TRBJ1-2, with a weak D call TRBD1 (5 bases). The germline gives CDR1 MGHRA, CDR2 YSYEKL. The CDR3 sequence is 14 residues long. V was pared by 5 bases and J by 2 bases, with 12 bases between. The CDR3 nucleotides read TGCGCCAGCAGCGTCCACCAGGGCAACTATGGCTACACCTTC. This gives the protein CASSVHQGNYGYTF.

This clonotype was counted only a few times. The chain has TRBV20-1 and TRBJ2-7; 8 positions match TRBD1. This CDR3 comprises 16 residues. Germline lookup yields CDR1 DFQATT and CDR2 SNEGSKA (reference sequence). The V gene end was trimmed by 0 bases and the J gene end by 0 bases; junction bases not matched to a gene: 7. CDR3 nucleotides: TGCAGTGCTAGAGACCCGACAGGGGTTAACTCCTACGAGCAGTACTTC. This sequence encodes CSARDPTGVNSYEQYF.

The chain carries TRBV11-2 and TRBJ2-1; 13 bases align to TRBD2. The V gene end was trimmed by 0 bases and the J gene end by 4 bases; junction bases not matched to a gene: 12. CDR1 and CDR2 (germline): SGHAT, FQNNGV. The CDR3 consists of 20 residues. The CDR3 is CASSLDELAGGLLGYNEQFF. The CDR3 DNA follows: TGTGCCAGCAGCTTAGATGAACTAGCGGGGGGGCTGTTGGGGTACAATGAGCAGTTCTTC.

This clonotype appeared a single time. This chain connects TRBV7-9 to TRBJ2-1, with 12 bases fitting TRBD1. The J segment lost 3 bases and the V segment lost 5 bases, leaving 20 bases of the junction unmatched. Germline V gives CDR1 SEHNR, CDR2 FQNEAQ (reference sequence). The length of the CDR3 is 21 residues. The CDR3: CASSPPVVGQGAIVDYNEQFF. CDR3 coding DNA: TGTGCCAGCAGCCCTCCGGTGGTGGGACAGGGGGCAATAGTGGACTACAATGAGCAGTTCTTC.

This clonotype has just a few counts. The chain couples TRBV7-2 to TRBJ2-5; the match to TRBD1 covers 10 bases. The germline CDR1 and CDR2 sequences are SGHTA and FQGNSA. Unmatched junction bases numbered 4, after V lost 4 bases and J lost 2 bases. The CDR3 is 15 amino acids. CDR3 sequence: CASSSRDRGQETQYF. The CDR3 DNA follows: TGTGCCAGCAGCTCCCGGGACAGGGGACAAGAGACCCAGTACTTC.

The chain couples TRBV27 to TRBJ1-2; D not resolved. From germline, CDR1 is MNHEY and CDR2 SMNVEV (reference sequence). The CDR3 contains 13 residues. V was trimmed by 0 bases and J by 4 bases, leaving 6 bases between them. As DNA, the CDR3 is TGTGCCAGCAGTTTATCTGGGCGCTATGGCTACACCTTC. It specifies CASSLSGRYGYTF.

Ten or more counts support this clonotype. The chain couples TRBV6-5 to TRBJ2-2; D is unresolved. CDR1 is MNHEY and CDR2 is SVGAGI in the germline V gene. The CDR3 covers 16 residues. Trimming pared 0 bases from V and 3 bases from J, leaving 11 bases between. This CDR3 reads CASSYSSFRDTGELFF. The CDR3 coding sequence is TGTGCCAGCAGTTACTCGTCTTTTCGGGACACCGGGGAGCTGTTTTTT.

The chain recombines TRBV4-1 with TRBJ1-1; D remains unclear. CDR3 length equals 15 residues. Deletions cut 0 bases from V and 7 bases from J, with 15 bases between. Looked up from germline, CDR1 is MGHRA and CDR2 is YSYEKL. CDR3 in amino acids: CASSQDRVSPNEAFF. CDR3 DNA sequence: TGCGCCAGCAGCCAAGATCGGGTCAGCCCCAATGAAGCTTTCTTT.